The 18 T cell receptor beta chains below all came from one sample that was sequenced in a study of T cells after yellow fever vaccination. From the 5' RACE reads, TCRdb called clonotypes with MiXCR, one entry per CDR3 protein. The top ten hold approximately 0.87% of the sample, which has about 240,000 distinct CDR3 sequences, less than 8.5% seen once. The material sequenced was CD4+ T cells sorted from PBMCs, taken 15 days after the yellow fever booster vaccination. The origin of the receptors is a man aged 25-45 years who received the YFV17D yellow fever vaccine.

This clonotype was found many times. The chain links TRBV12-3 or TRBV12-4 to TRBJ2-1; D possibly corresponds to TRBD1 (6 bases). V lost 4 bases to trimming and J lost 5 bases, with 9 bases between them. The CDR3 spans 13 residues. The CDR3 sequence: CASSWTADNEQFF. CDR3 coding DNA: TGTGCCAGCAGTTGGACAGCCGACAATGAGCAGTTCTTC.

This clonotype was counted between two and nine times. The chain is built from TRBV7-6 and TRBJ2-1, with 7 nucleotides matching TRBD2. Unmatched junction bases numbered 7, after V lost 2 bases and J lost 9 bases. This CDR3 is built from 14 residues. CDR1 and CDR2 (germline): SGHVS, FNYEAQ. The CDR3 loop is CASSLRGSKGEQFF. The CDR3 DNA reads as TGTGCCAGCAGCTTACGCGGGAGTAAGGGTGAGCAGTTCTTC.

The chain has TRBV7-3 and TRBJ2-7; TRBD2 matches 7 bases. Germline V CDR1 and CDR2: SGHTA, FQGTGA. Trimming took 1 base from V and 0 from J; bases not matched to a gene: 6. The CDR3 length is 16 residues. The CDR3 nucleotides read TGTGCCAGCAGCTTAAAGCGGGGTCACCGCTCCTACGAGCAGTACTTC. It encodes CASSLKRGHRSYEQYF.

This clonotype has just a few counts. This chain uses TRBV3-1 with TRBJ2-1; D is ambiguous. The CDR3 totals 14 residues. The germline V and J ends were trimmed by 0 bases and 5 bases, with 8 bases remaining between them. Germline V CDR1 and CDR2: LGHDT, YNNKEL (reference sequence). Here the CDR3 reads CASSQDGQNNEQFF. The DNA of the CDR3 is TGTGCCAGCAGCCAAGATGGGCAGAACAATGAGCAGTTCTTC.

In this sample, this clonotype turned up many times. This rearrangement joins TRBV4-3 to TRBJ2-7, with TRBD1 matching over 8 bases. The germline V gene has CDR1 LGHNA and CDR2 YSLEER. CDR3 length: 14 residues. Unmatched junction bases numbered 11, after V lost 6 bases and J lost 7 bases. The chain's CDR3 is CASRTDRASGEQYF. CDR3 nucleotides: TGCGCCAGCAGAACGGACAGGGCCTCGGGTGAGCAGTACTTC.

This clonotype was recorded many times. The J gene is TRBJ1-2, the V gene TRBV20-1; D remains unclear. The germline CDR1 and CDR2 sequences are DFQATT and SNEGSKA (reference sequence). This CDR3 region has 11 residues. V was shortened by 3 bases and J by 8 bases, with 10 bases between the two germline ends. CDR3 nucleotides: TGCAGTGCTAGTGTCCAGAAAGGCTACACCTTC. Its translation: CSASVQKGYTF.

This clonotype was counted between two and nine times. This chain uses TRBV7-3 with TRBJ2-2, with D uncertain. The germline V and J ends were trimmed by 4 bases and 3 bases, with 9 bases remaining between them. Germline V lookup: CDR1 SGHTA, CDR2 FQGTGA. The CDR3 runs 14 residues. The CDR3 here is CASSSGAHTGELFF. The CDR3 DNA follows: TGTGCCAGCAGCTCAGGAGCCCACACCGGGGAGCTGTTTTTT.

The genes are TRBV20-1 and TRBJ2-5; 14 bases agree with TRBD2. The V gene end was trimmed by 7 bases and the J gene end by 4 bases; junction bases not matched to a gene: 2. The germline V gene encodes CDR1 DFQATT and CDR2 SNEGSKA (reference sequence). This CDR3 region has 13 residues. This CDR3 is CSGGLAGVETQYF. The DNA of the CDR3 is TGCAGTGGGGGACTAGCGGGAGTAGAGACCCAGTACTTC.

The CDR3, as DNA: TGTGCCAGCAGCTATAATTCCGGGACAGTTACCACCGGGGAGCTGTTTTTT. Its translation: CASSYNSGTVTTGELFF. The rearrangement links TRBV5-4 to TRBJ2-2; 7 bases line up with TRBD1. With 3 bases clipped from V and 4 bases from J, the junction kept 12 bases outside the gene matches. Germline CDR1 and CDR2: SGHNT and YYREEE (reference sequence). The CDR3 loop spans 17 amino acids.

This clonotype came up many times. This chain links TRBV12-3 or TRBV12-4 with TRBJ2-1; 9 nucleotides line up with TRBD2. Unmatched junction bases numbered 6, after V lost 3 bases and J lost 6 bases. CDR3 length: 15 residues. CDR3 protein: CASSFRTSETNEQFF. For the CDR3, the DNA is TGTGCCAGCAGTTTTCGGACTAGCGAGACCAATGAGCAGTTCTTC.

This clonotype appeared many times. The CDR3 region has the DNA TGTGCCAGCACCTGGGACAGGCGGGGCGAGACCCAGTACTTC. Translating gives CASTWDRRGETQYF. The chain links TRBV2 to TRBJ2-5; 8 bases map to TRBD1. Trimming took 7 bases from V and 5 from J; bases not matched to a gene: 9. This CDR3 has 14 amino acids. Germline assignment: CDR1 SNHLY and CDR2 FYNNEI.

This clonotype was observed a handful of times. The chain employs TRBV5-1 and TRBJ2-5; TRBD2 might be the D (6 bases). The CDR3 totals 13 residues. The germline V gene has CDR1 SGHRS and CDR2 YFSETQ. V was shortened by 6 bases and J by 4 bases, with 13 bases between the two germline ends. This chain's CDR3 is CASTTSWGETQYF. DNA of the CDR3: TGCGCCAGCACAACTAGCTGGGGAGAGACCCAGTACTTC.

The chain is built from TRBV7-9 and TRBJ1-1; D perhaps matches TRBD1 (6 bases). The CDR3 is 16 residues long. The germline V gene encodes CDR1 SEHNR and CDR2 FQNEAQ (reference sequence). The V end lost 0 bases, the J end lost 8 bases, and 19 bases lay between the germline ends. Here the CDR3 reads CASSLAEGGAGAEAFF. The CDR3 coding sequence is TGTGCCAGCAGCTTAGCGGAGGGGGGCGCGGGGGCCGAAGCTTTCTTT. The full variable domain, its missing parts supplied by reference TRBV7-9 and TRBJ1-1, is DTGVSQNPRHKITKRGQNVTFRCDPISEHNRLYWYRQTLGQGPEFLTYFQNEAQLEKSRLLSDRFSAERPKGSFSTLEIQRTEQGDSAMYLCASSLAEGGAGAEAFFGQGTRLTVV.

The chain employs TRBV10-3 and TRBJ2-1, with TRBD2 matching over 9 bases. V trimming: 6 bases; J trimming: 7 bases; junction bases outside the gene matches: 10. Germline V gene data show CDR1 as ENHRY and CDR2 as SYGVKD. The CDR3 loop spans 15 amino acids. DNA for the CDR3: TGTGCCATCAGGGATTTAGCGGGAGTGGGGAATGAGCAGTTCTTC. Its protein is CAIRDLAGVGNEQFF.

The chain recombines TRBV5-6 with TRBJ2-2; D is perhaps TRBD2 (6 bases). This CDR3 contains 16 residues. CDR1 and CDR2 from the germline V gene are SGHDT and YYEEEE. Trimming took 1 base from V and 7 from J, leaving 17 bases between them. The CDR3 DNA reads as TGTGCCAGCAGCTTGATGGGCGGAGGGAAGGGCGGGGAGCTGTTTTTT. It encodes CASSLMGGGKGGELFF.

This clonotype was seen more than once but under ten times. The chain joins TRBV5-1 to TRBJ2-7; D is perhaps TRBD1 or TRBD2 (5 bases each). This CDR3 is 13 amino acids long. Germline V gene sequence: CDR1 SGHRS, CDR2 YFSETQ. V dropped 6 bases and J dropped 2 bases, with 12 bases sitting between them. This CDR3 reads CASIRDGTYEQYF. The CDR3 DNA reads as TGCGCCAGCATCAGGGACGGAACCTACGAGCAGTACTTC.

In nucleotides, the CDR3 is TGCAGTGCTAGAGATCACCGGCGTTCGGGCAATCAGCCCCAGCATTTT. It encodes CSARDHRRSGNQPQHF. V and J are TRBV20-1 and TRBJ1-5; D is unresolved. The germline V gene encodes CDR1 DFQATT and CDR2 SNEGSKA (reference sequence). CDR3 length: 16 residues. The germline V and J ends were trimmed by 0 bases and 2 bases, with 14 bases remaining between them.

The chain couples TRBV10-3 to TRBJ1-2; D not resolved. V lost 3 bases and J 3 bases, leaving 8 bases between the germline ends. Germline CDR1 is ENHRY and CDR2 is SYGVKD. The CDR3 consists of 13 residues. The CDR3 DNA reads as TGTGCCATCAGTGATAAGGGAGACTATGGCTACACCTTC. Encoded protein: CAISDKGDYGYTF.